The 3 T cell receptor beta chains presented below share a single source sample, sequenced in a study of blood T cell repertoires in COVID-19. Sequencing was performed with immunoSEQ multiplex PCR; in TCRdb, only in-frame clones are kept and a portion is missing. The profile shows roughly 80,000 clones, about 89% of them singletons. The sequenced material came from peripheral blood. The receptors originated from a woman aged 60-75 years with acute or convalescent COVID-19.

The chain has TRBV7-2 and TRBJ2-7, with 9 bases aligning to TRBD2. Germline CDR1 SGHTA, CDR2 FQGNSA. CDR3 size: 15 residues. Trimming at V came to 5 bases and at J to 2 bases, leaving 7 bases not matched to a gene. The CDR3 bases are TGTGCCAGCAGCAGCCAGGGACTAGCAACCTACGAGCAGTACTTC. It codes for CASSSQGLATYEQYF.

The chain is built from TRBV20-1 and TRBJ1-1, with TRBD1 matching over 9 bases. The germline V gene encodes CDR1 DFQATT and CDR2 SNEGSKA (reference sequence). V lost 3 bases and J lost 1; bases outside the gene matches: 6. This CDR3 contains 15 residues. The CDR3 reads CSASTGGAKNTEAFF. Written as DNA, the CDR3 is TGCAGTGCTAGTACAGGGGGCGCGAAGAACACTGAAGCTTTCTTT.

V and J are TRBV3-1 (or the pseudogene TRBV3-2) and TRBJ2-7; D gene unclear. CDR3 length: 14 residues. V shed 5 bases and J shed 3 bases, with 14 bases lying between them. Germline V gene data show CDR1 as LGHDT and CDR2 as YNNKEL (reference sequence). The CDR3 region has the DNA TGTGCCAGCAGCTCTCGGGTCCCCTACTACGAGCAGTACTTC. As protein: CASSSRVPYYEQYF.